The rows below give T cell receptor beta chains drawn from one sample of a study of OX40 agonist ivuxolimab in advanced cancers. TCRdb keeps only in-frame clones here, not all; method: immunoSEQ multiplex PCR. The profile shows tens of thousands of clones, 60% to 80% of them singletons. Specimen: CD4+ or CD8+ T cells sorted from blood, collected in a trial of the OX40 agonist ivuxolimab. The receptor source for this set is an adult with an advanced solid tumor such as melanoma, head and neck, liver or kidney cancer. The CDR3 runs from the conserved cysteine through the conserved F or W. Rows give clone size only sometimes, using once, few, many, or a class for an expanded clone.

len,abundance,j_gene,v_gene,CDR3aa
15,NA,TRBJ2-1,TRBV5-4,CASSLGGGSYNEQFF
13,NA,TRBJ2-2,TRBV29-1,CSVRQGPTGELFF
12,NA,TRBJ1-2,TRBV29-1,CSVEAQDYGYTF
13,once,TRBJ1-1,TRBV7-9,CASSSSQGTEAFF
15,NA,TRBJ2-2,TRBV7-2,CASSLSGSDTGELFF
13,NA,TRBJ1-2,TRBV9,CASSAHSNYGYTF
13,NA,TRBJ2-2,TRBV29-1,CSVPFTNTGELFF
16,NA,TRBJ2-2,TRBV6-6,CASSNTALALGGELFF
14,once,TRBJ1-5,TRBV6-5,CASSRTGQSQPQHF
15,NA,TRBJ2-5,TRBV4-2,CASSQEFGGGETQYF
16,NA,TRBJ2-2,TRBV9,CASSVDAGAGTGELFF
15,NA,TRBJ2-3,TRBV7-9,CASSRRGSGTDTQYF
16,NA,TRBJ1-1,TRBV2,CASRWDRTEGDTEAFF
15,NA,TRBJ1-6,TRBV4-2,CASSPQGNYNSPLHF
14,NA,TRBJ1-6,TRBV19,CASSIGQYNSPLHF
15,NA,TRBJ2-5,TRBV9,CASSVAGSVVETQYF
14,few,TRBJ2-7,TRBV11-3,CASSQQEGGYEQYF
15,NA,TRBJ1-6,TRBV4-1,CASSQDRGAGSPLHF
18,NA,TRBJ2-7,TRBV10-1,CASSAGTGLRAAIYEQYF
19,NA,TRBJ2-7,TRBV18,CASSSLTGLAGGRGYEQYF
13,NA,TRBJ1-6,TRBV30,CAWATGGNSPLHF
13,NA,TRBJ1-1,TRBV19,CATQISMNTEAFF